One T cell receptor (beta chain) is described in this entry. The data stem from a study of CD8+CD57+ T cells in acquired aplastic anemia. Trimming shortened V by 5 bases and J by 7 bases, and 11 bases separated the two germline ends. CDR3 length: 12 amino acids. Germline V gene data show CDR1 as SEHNR and CDR2 as FQNEAQ (reference sequence). Genomic DNA templated the TCR beta VDJ and CDR3 profiling. Each CDR3 protein is one row after TCRdb ran MiXCR on the reads. In the table there are 150,000 to 180,000 distinct CDR3 sequences, over 50% of which are singletons. Sequenced patients had shown CD8+CD57+ cell expansion by flow cytometry.

The sequenced sample was sorted CD4+, CD8+, or CD8+CD57+ T cells (not recorded which) from PBMCs. The clonotype was recovered from a human donor with aplastic anemia. The rearrangement uses TRBV7-9 and TRBJ1-2; possible D gene TRBD1, 6 bases. In DNA form, the CDR3 reads TGTGCCAGCAGCGGGGGGGGGCTTGGCTACACCTTC. Encoded protein: CASSGGGLGYTF. The full variable domain, completed using reference TRBV7-9 and TRBJ1-2, is DTGVSQNPRHKITKRGQNVTFRCDPISEHNRLYWYRQTLGQGPEFLTYFQNEAQLEKSRLLSDRFSAERPKGSFSTLEIQRTEQGDSAMYLCASSGGGLGYTFGSGTRLTVV.